What follows are 17 T cell receptor beta chains derived from one specimen sequenced in a study of cytotoxic CD8 clonotypes in ibrutinib-treated CLL. Clones were read by immunoSEQ multiplex PCR, and TCRdb kept only the in-frame ones, dropping some. The sample consists of around 160,000 clones, roughly 88% of them appearing once. The material sequenced was PBMCs, taken at disease progression, from a patient treated with ibrutinib. The source of these receptors is a human donor with chronic lymphocytic leukemia.

Here the CDR3 DNA reads TGTGCCAGCAGCCCACCTGCAGGGGGCCGCCTTTTGGGCTACACCTTC. It codes for CASSPPAGGRLLGYTF. The chain is built from TRBV5-4 and TRBJ1-2, with 8 bases that match TRBD1. CDR3 size: 16 residues. V gave up 4 bases and J gave up 8 bases; unmatched junction bases: 16. Germline V gene sequence: CDR1 SGHNT, CDR2 YYREEE (reference sequence).

CDR3 region: CASMQSTYQETQYF. In DNA form, the CDR3 reads TGTGCCAGCATGCAGAGCACTTATCAAGAGACCCAGTACTTC. The genes are TRBV28 and TRBJ2-5; D unclear. V was shortened by 7 bases and J by 2 bases, with 14 bases between the two germline ends. The CDR3 runs to 14 residues. Germline V gene data show CDR1 as MDHEN and CDR2 as SYDVKM.

In this sample, this clone turned up once. This chain links TRBV7-9 with TRBJ1-1; 8 nucleotides match TRBD1. Germline V CDR1 and CDR2: SEHNR, FQNEAQ (reference sequence). This CDR3 spans 16 amino acids. V trimming: 5 bases; J trimming: 4 bases; junction bases outside the gene matches: 12. The CDR3 DNA is TGTGCCAGCAGCGCGAACAGGGGGGAACGGGGCACTGAAGCTTTCTTT. Amino acid sequence: CASSANRGERGTEAFF.

The V and J genes are TRBV6-5 and TRBJ1-2, with unresolved D. The CDR3 runs 14 residues. In germline, CDR1 is MNHEY, CDR2 SVGAGI. Deletions cut 5 bases from V and 8 bases from J, with 18 bases between. The CDR3 bases are TGTGCCAGCAGTGGATCCGGGCCTTATTTAGGCTACACCTTC. This translates into CASSGSGPYLGYTF.

The chain combines TRBV18 with TRBJ1-2; a weak D match, TRBD1 (6 bases). Trimming pared 0 bases from V and 8 bases from J, leaving 19 bases between. This CDR3 has 16 residues. Germline V CDR1 and CDR2: KGHSH, LQKENI. CDR3 protein: CASSPPGTTGFGGYTF. The CDR3 DNA follows: TGTGCCAGCTCACCACCGGGAACTACAGGGTTCGGGGGCTACACCTTC.

The V call is TRBV21-1, the J call TRBJ1-5. TRBV21-1 represents a pseudogene. The CDR3 is 12 residues long. The CDR3: CGAYSGNQPQHF. CDR3 DNA sequence: TGTGGAGCGTATAGTGGCAATCAGCCCCAGCATTTT.

V is TRBV6-5 and J is TRBJ1-1, with 8 bases that match TRBD1. CDR3 length: 13 residues. The J segment lost 8 bases and the V segment lost 5 bases, leaving 7 bases of the junction unmatched. The germline V gene encodes CDR1 MNHEY and CDR2 SVGAGI. The chain's CDR3 is CASSMDREGEAFF. The DNA of the CDR3 is TGTGCCAGCAGTATGGACAGGGAAGGGGAAGCTTTCTTT.

The chain recombines TRBV6-5 with TRBJ1-1; 7 bases match TRBD1. The CDR3 sequence is 15 residues long. The trim removed 7 bases at V and 0 bases at J, leaving 8 bases unmatched. Germline assignment: CDR1 MNHEY and CDR2 SVGAGI. CDR3 region: CASTMTGTMNTEAFF. The CDR3 DNA reads TGTGCCAGCACTATGACAGGGACAATGAACACTGAAGCTTTCTTT.

The gene calls are TRBV7-2 and TRBJ2-3, with no clear D. CDR1 SGHTA and CDR2 FQGNSA come from the germline V gene. The CDR3 length is 13 residues. The V and J ends lost 5 bases and 4 bases respectively, with 10 bases between them. CDR3 region: CASSAPLADTQYF. The CDR3 bases are TGTGCCAGCAGCGCCCCCCTGGCAGATACGCAGTATTTT.

The rearrangement uses TRBV7-8 and TRBJ1-2, with D unclear. V shed 2 bases and J shed 4 bases, with 20 bases lying between them. Germline-derived CDR1 and CDR2 are SGHVS and FQNEAQ. The CDR3 runs 17 residues. In DNA, the CDR3 is TGTGCCAGCAGCTTATCAGACCGGGTCTCTCCCAGCTATGGCTACACCTTC. As protein: CASSLSDRVSPSYGYTF.

V is TRBV5-1 and J is TRBJ1-4, with no clear D. Germline V gene data show CDR1 as SGHRS and CDR2 as YFSETQ. This CDR3 is built from 12 residues. V was clipped by 4 bases and J by 8 bases, with 9 bases between them. The DNA of the CDR3 is TGCGCCAGCAGCCCGGGAGGGGAAAAACTGTTTTTT. Protein product: CASSPGGEKLFF.

This chain links TRBV7-9 with TRBJ1-4; TRBD1 matches 7 bases. V lost 4 bases and J lost 7; bases outside the gene matches: 9. Germline CDR1 reads SEHNR; CDR2 reads FQNEAQ (reference sequence). This CDR3 contains 15 residues. This CDR3 reads CASSSPGQYLEKLFF. CDR3 bases: TGTGCCAGCAGCTCGCCGGGACAGTACCTTGAAAAACTGTTTTTT.

The chain has TRBV13 and TRBJ2-5; 7 bases agree with TRBD2. V shed 8 bases and J 5 bases; nucleotides not matched to a gene: 11. Germline CDR1 is PRHDT and CDR2 is FYEKMQ (reference sequence). CDR3 size: 14 residues. The CDR3 nucleotides read TGTGCCAGCTCCGGACTAGGAGGGCCCGAGACCCAGTACTTC. Translation: CASSGLGGPETQYF.

This rearrangement joins TRBV30 to TRBJ2-4; a weak D match, TRBD1 (6 bases). Germline V lookup: CDR1 GTSNPN, CDR2 SVGIG (reference sequence). V dropped 7 bases and J dropped 3 bases, with 16 bases sitting between them. This CDR3 region has 14 residues. Here the CDR3 DNA reads TGTGCCTCAACGCCAACAGGGAGCAAAAACATTCAGTACTTC. Amino acids: CASTPTGSKNIQYF.

This clone was found once. Other DNA sequences of this sample code for an identical CDR3. The chain employs TRBV6-1 and TRBJ2-1; no firm D call. This CDR3 spans 14 amino acids. V gave up 3 bases and J gave up 1 base, with 7 bases separating them. The germline V gene has CDR1 MNHNS and CDR2 SASEGT. CDR3 sequence reads: CASSEGSSYNEQFF. The CDR3 bases are TGTGCCAGCAGTGAGGGGTCTTCCTACAATGAGCAGTTCTTC.

The chain has TRBV6-1 and TRBJ2-1; D call uncertain. This CDR3 is 14 amino acids long. The germline gives CDR1 MNHNS, CDR2 SASEGT. V dropped 10 bases and J dropped 0 bases, with 13 bases sitting between them. In DNA, the CDR3 is TGTGCCAAATTCCTACTCCGCTCCTACAATGAGCAGTTCTTC. It is translated as CAKFLLRSYNEQFF.

The rearrangement links TRBV6-6 to TRBJ1-5; the D is unclear. The CDR3 loop spans 14 amino acids. Germline V CDR1 and CDR2: MNHNY, SVGAGI (reference sequence). Here the CDR3 reads CAASLTAGHQPQHF. The CDR3 DNA follows: TGTGCGGCCAGCCTTACCGCCGGGCATCAGCCCCAGCATTTT.